Presented here are 31 T cell receptor beta chains from one specimen sequenced in a study of T cell repertoires and Cas9 in healthy adults. Here immunoSEQ multiplex PCR was the method, and the copy in TCRdb shows in-frame clones only, minus some. The data show 15,000 or so clones, about nine tenths seen once. The material sequenced was Tregs (CD4+, CD25+, CD127-, CD137-, CD154-) from PBMCs; culture status not recorded. These receptors all stem from a human donor in good health.

J is TRBJ2-1 and V is TRBV6-1; possible D gene TRBD2, 6 bases. The CDR3 is 15 amino acids. The germline V and J ends were trimmed by 7 bases and 6 bases, with 19 bases remaining between them. Germline values: CDR1 MNHNS, CDR2 SASEGT. The CDR3 DNA sequence: TGTGCCAGCACGCGGGATGGGGGAGTTCGCAATGAGCAGTTCTTC. Translating gives CASTRDGGVRNEQFF.

The V call is TRBV6-1, the J call TRBJ2-3; 9 bases fit TRBD2. This CDR3 has 15 amino acids. With 1 base clipped from V and 5 bases from J, the junction kept 4 bases outside the gene matches. CDR1 is MNHNS, CDR2 SASEGT, per germline. CDR3 sequence (DNA): TGTGCCAGCAGTGAAGTGGGACTAGCTATAGATACGCAGTATTTT. Its protein is CASSEVGLAIDTQYF.

The V gene is TRBV18, the J gene TRBJ2-3, with 10 positions matching TRBD2. Germline CDR1 reads KGHSH; CDR2 reads LQKENI. CDR3 length: 14 amino acids. V shed 5 bases, J shed 9 bases, and the junction held 8 bases outside the gene matches. The CDR3 reads CASSELAGLDTQYF. For the CDR3, the DNA is TGTGCCAGCTCAGAACTAGCGGGGCTCGACACGCAGTATTTT.

The rearrangement links TRBV9 to TRBJ2-2, with D unresolved. Trimming pared 3 bases from V and 0 bases from J, leaving 9 bases between. CDR3 length: 15 residues. Germline lookup yields CDR1 SGDLS and CDR2 YYNGEE. The CDR3 protein is CASSAGWPNTGELFF. CDR3 sequence (DNA): TGTGCCAGCAGCGCCGGTTGGCCGAACACCGGGGAGCTGTTTTTT.

This chain joins TRBV5-1 and TRBJ2-7; tentatively, D is TRBD2 (6 bases). CDR3 size: 15 residues. Germline V gene sequence: CDR1 SGHRS, CDR2 YFSETQ. The V end lost 4 bases, the J end lost 2 bases, and 16 bases lay between the germline ends. The CDR3 sequence: CASSQEGLPTYEQYF. The CDR3 DNA follows: TGCGCCAGCAGCCAGGAGGGTCTCCCGACCTACGAGCAGTACTTC.

The chain has TRBV6-1 and TRBJ1-1; possible D gene TRBD1, 5 bases. The germline V gene has CDR1 MNHNS and CDR2 SASEGT. Deletions cut 2 bases from V and 2 bases from J, with 12 bases between. The CDR3 is 15 residues long. The CDR3 coding sequence is TGTGCCAGCAGTGAACTGGGACCGTCAAACACTGAAGCTTTCTTT. It encodes CASSELGPSNTEAFF.

The chain uses TRBV27 and TRBJ2-7; 10 bases fit TRBD1. This CDR3 has 15 amino acids. V was pared by 6 bases and J by 5 bases, with 10 bases of the junction left unmatched. Per the germline V gene, CDR1 is MNHEY and CDR2 is SMNVEV (reference sequence). The CDR3 DNA reads as TGTGCCAGCAGCCGTAACCGGGACAGGGGAAACGAGCAGTACTTC. Its translation: CASSRNRDRGNEQYF.

A few counts support this clone. The chain combines TRBV4-1 with TRBJ1-5, with 8 positions matching TRBD1. J lost 7 bases, V lost 2 bases, and 7 bases had no gene match. CDR1 and CDR2 (germline): MGHRA, YSYEKL. The CDR3 has 15 residues. CDR3 in DNA: TGCGCCAGCAGCCAATCAGGGGGCTTTGGGCAGCCCCAGCATTTT. Protein sequence: CASSQSGGFGQPQHF.

V usage is TRBV6-5 and J usage is TRBJ2-7; the D gene could be TRBD1 or TRBD2 (5 bases each). The germline V and J ends were trimmed by 6 bases and 0 bases, with 15 bases remaining between them. CDR1 MNHEY and CDR2 SVGAGI come from the germline V gene. This CDR3 is built from 15 residues. The CDR3 region has the DNA TGTGCCAGCAGGACGGGGCTGACAAGCTCCTACGAGCAGTACTTC. This gives the protein CASRTGLTSSYEQYF.

The chain joins TRBV5-4 to TRBJ2-1; D possibly corresponds to TRBD1 (6 bases). Trimming left V 4 bases short and J 10 bases short, with 12 bases between. CDR1 is SGHNT, CDR2 YYREEE, per germline (reference sequence). There are 12 residues in the CDR3. The CDR3 DNA reads TGTGCCAGCAGCCCTTTAGACAGGGAGCAGTTCTTC. The encoded protein is CASSPLDREQFF.

The CDR3 region has the DNA TGTGCCAGCAGACCCGGGGGGGGGCGCCAGCATGAGCAGTTCTTC. The encoded protein is CASRPGGGRQHEQFF. V and J are TRBV6-5 and TRBJ2-1; 8 bases align to TRBD2. The V gene end was trimmed by 6 bases and the J gene end by 8 bases; junction bases not matched to a gene: 12. CDR3 length equals 15 residues. Looked up from germline, CDR1 is MNHEY and CDR2 is SVGAGI.

The chain employs TRBV27 and TRBJ2-7; D gene unclear. The CDR3 contains 14 residues. CDR1 MNHEY and CDR2 SMNVEV come from the germline V gene (reference sequence). Trimming shortened V by 6 bases and J by 1 base, and 13 bases separated the two germline ends. The chain's CDR3 is CASSPWVGSYEQYF. The CDR3 coding sequence is TGTGCCAGCAGCCCGTGGGTGGGATCCTACGAGCAGTACTTC.

The gene calls are TRBV2 and TRBJ1-2; no definite D call. V was clipped by 4 bases and J by 4 bases, with 22 bases between them. The CDR3 runs 17 residues. Germline-derived CDR1 and CDR2 are SNHLY and FYNNEI. The CDR3 protein is CASSGVLSGRGGYGYTF. CDR3 coding DNA: TGTGCCAGCAGTGGGGTGTTGTCAGGACGCGGCGGCTATGGCTACACCTTC.

The J gene is TRBJ1-2, the V gene TRBV6-6, with a tentative D call TRBD1 (5 bases). This CDR3 has 14 residues. The V end lost 2 bases, the J end lost 8 bases, and 15 bases lay between the germline ends. CDR1 and CDR2 (germline): MNHNY, SVGAGI (reference sequence). As DNA, the CDR3 is TGTGCCAGCAGTTACGGGACGGCGGAGTGGGGCTACACCTTC. It is translated as CASSYGTAEWGYTF.

CDR3 loop: CASSFQTSGGQETQYF. The CDR3, as DNA: TGTGCCAGCAGCTTTCAGACTAGCGGGGGACAAGAGACCCAGTACTTC. This sequence joins TRBV7-2 and TRBJ2-5; TRBD2 matches 12 bases. The V and J ends lost 3 bases and 2 bases, in that order; junction bases with no gene match: 4. This CDR3 region has 16 residues. Per the germline V gene, CDR1 is SGHTA and CDR2 is FQGNSA. The variable domain in full, with the rest retrieved from reference TRBV7-2 and TRBJ2-5, is GAGVSQSPSNKVTEKGKDVELRCDPISGHTALYWYRQSLGQGLEFLIYFQGNSAPDKSGLPSDRFSAERTGGSVSTLTIQRTQQEDSAVYLCASSFQTSGGQETQYFGPGTRLLVL.

The chain is built from TRBV10-3 and TRBJ1-2; D gene uncertain. The CDR3 runs to 14 residues. Germline lookup yields CDR1 ENHRY and CDR2 SYGVKD. The V and J ends lost 7 bases and 3 bases respectively, with 15 bases between them. The CDR3 loop reads CAITPAGGDYGYTF. As DNA, the CDR3 is TGTGCCATCACTCCGGCCGGTGGGGACTATGGCTACACCTTC.

V gene TRBV27 combines with J gene TRBJ2-1; possibly TRBD2 for D (7 bases). The V end was cut by 5 bases, the J end by 10 bases, with 18 bases between. The CDR3 runs to 14 residues. Germline V gene lookup returns CDR1 MNHEY and CDR2 SMNVEV (reference sequence). CDR3 protein: CASSLNRGAGEQFF. The CDR3 DNA sequence: TGTGCCAGCAGTCTCAATCGGGGGGCTGGAGAGCAGTTCTTC.

The CDR3 coding sequence is TGTGCCAGCAGCTTAGCTTCAGCCTTTAGCAATCAGCCCCAGCATTTT. It translates to CASSLASAFSNQPQHF. The chain couples TRBV7-7 to TRBJ1-5; D unresolved. The CDR3 runs 16 residues. Germline lookup yields CDR1 SSHAT and CDR2 FNYEAQ (reference sequence). Trimming took 0 bases from V and 0 from J, leaving 9 bases between them.

The CDR3 sequence: CASSRSGARPQETQYF. CDR3 sequence (DNA): TGTGCCAGCAGCCGATCAGGGGCCCGCCCCCAAGAGACCCAGTACTTC. The rearrangement joins TRBV5-4 to TRBJ2-5; tentatively, D is TRBD1 (6 bases). The CDR3 has 16 amino acids. In germline, CDR1 is SGHNT, CDR2 YYREEE (reference sequence). The V gene lost 4 bases and the J gene lost 1 base, with 17 bases spanning the gap.

V is TRBV18 and J is TRBJ2-7; D ambiguous. The germline V gene encodes CDR1 KGHSH and CDR2 LQKENI. The CDR3 has 14 residues. The V end was cut by 0 bases, the J end by 0 bases, with 6 bases between. This CDR3 is CASSPPDGSYEQYF. For the CDR3, the DNA is TGTGCCAGCTCACCACCGGACGGCTCCTACGAGCAGTACTTC.

The chain employs TRBV5-1 and TRBJ2-7, with 8 bases aligning to TRBD1. The ends lost 0 bases at V and 2 bases at J; junction bases unmatched: 7. The CDR3 runs to 16 residues. Germline CDR1 reads SGHRS; CDR2 reads YFSETQ. CDR3 sequence (DNA): TGCGCCAGCAGCTTGGTTTCGGGGACAGGCACCTACGAGCAGTACTTC. The encoded protein is CASSLVSGTGTYEQYF.

V is TRBV5-1 and J is TRBJ1-1; D gene uncertain. CDR1 and CDR2 from the germline V gene are SGHRS and YFSETQ. V was trimmed by 6 bases and J by 4 bases, leaving 16 bases between them. The CDR3 covers 14 residues. The CDR3, as DNA: TGCGCCAGCATAGGACCCACCTCGGGCACTGAAGCTTTCTTT. Amino acid sequence: CASIGPTSGTEAFF.

Relative to its sample, this clone is medium-sized. This chain connects TRBV2 to TRBJ2-3; TRBD1 matches 10 bases. V was clipped by 7 bases and J by 2 bases; unmatched bases: 6. Germline-derived CDR1 and CDR2 are SNHLY and FYNNEI. The CDR3 sequence is 15 residues long. CDR3 region: CASKMTGGSTDTQYF. The CDR3 region has the DNA TGTGCCAGCAAAATGACAGGGGGCTCCACAGATACGCAGTATTTT.

This clone was picked up one time. The chain employs TRBV4-1 and TRBJ1-6; D is ambiguous. Trimming stripped 4 bases from V and 7 bases from J, with 14 bases between. This CDR3 contains 15 residues. Germline CDR1 MGHRA, CDR2 YSYEKL. CDR3 DNA sequence: TGCGCCAGCAGCCGGAAGACGGAGCAAAATTCACCCCTCCACTTT. It specifies CASSRKTEQNSPLHF.

This chain links TRBV19 with TRBJ1-4; no definite D call. Trimming took off 5 bases at V and 0 bases at J, with 10 bases between the two ends. Germline-derived CDR1 and CDR2 are LNHDA and SQIVND (reference sequence). The CDR3 length is 15 residues. In DNA form, the CDR3 reads TGTGCCAGTAGTCTCCGGTGGGCAACTAATGAAAAACTGTTTTTT. It is translated as CASSLRWATNEKLFF. The variable domain in full, with the rest retrieved from reference TRBV19 and TRBJ1-4, is DGGITQSPKYLFRKEGQNVTLSCEQNLNHDAMYWYRQDPGQGLRLIYYSQIVNDFQKGDIAEGYSVSREKKESFPLTVTSAQKNPTAFYLCASSLRWATNEKLFFGSGTQLSVL.

This chain connects TRBV6-6 to TRBJ1-1, with D possibly TRBD1 on 6 matching bases. The CDR3 is 14 amino acids. V gave up 4 bases and J gave up 2 bases, with 11 bases separating them. Germline assignment: CDR1 MNHNY and CDR2 SVGAGI (reference sequence). CDR3 in amino acids: CASSFLDSNTEAFF. The CDR3 DNA sequence: TGTGCCAGCAGTTTCCTGGACAGTAACACTGAAGCTTTCTTT.

V gene TRBV6-5 combines with J gene TRBJ2-2; 11 nucleotides match TRBD1. The CDR3 sequence is 15 residues long. Losses at the gene ends were 6 bases for V and 5 bases for J; bases not matched to a gene: 5. CDR1 and CDR2 (germline): MNHEY, SVGAGI. CDR3 in amino acids: CASRRTGGRTGELFF. CDR3 bases: TGTGCCAGCAGGAGGACAGGGGGCAGGACCGGGGAGCTGTTTTTT.

The chain joins TRBV4-2 to TRBJ2-7, with TRBD1 matching 10 bases. This CDR3 region has 15 residues. Germline V gives CDR1 LGHNA, CDR2 YNFKEQ. V lost 3 bases to trimming and J lost 1 base; unmatched junction nucleotides: 3. DNA for the CDR3: TGTGCCAGCAGCCACGGGACAGGGGAGTCCTACGAGCAGTACTTC. This gives the protein CASSHGTGESYEQYF.

In its sample, this clone was seen once. V usage is TRBV7-3 and J usage is TRBJ2-5, with D tentatively TRBD1 (5 bases). The V gene's germline CDR1 is SGHTA and CDR2 FQGTGA. Deletions cut 5 bases from V and 1 base from J, with 8 bases between. The CDR3 spans 13 residues. The DNA for the CDR3 is TGTGCCAGCAGCCGACAGTCCCAAGAGACCCAGTACTTC. Translated, it gives CASSRQSQETQYF.

The chain has TRBV7-8 and TRBJ2-7, with unresolved D. The CDR3 covers 14 residues. Germline assignment: CDR1 SGHVS and CDR2 FQNEAQ. V was clipped by 5 bases and J by 7 bases, with 18 bases between them. The CDR3 sequence is CASSLIGVAVEQYF. The CDR3 coding sequence is TGTGCCAGCAGCCTAATAGGAGTGGCGGTTGAGCAGTACTTC.

Only a few counts were recorded for this clone. V and J are TRBV30 and TRBJ2-3; tentative D call: TRBD2 (6 bases). Trimming took off 4 bases at V and 2 bases at J, with 13 bases between the two ends. The CDR3 contains 14 residues. Germline V gene data show CDR1 as GTSNPN and CDR2 as SVGIG (reference sequence). The DNA for the CDR3 is TGTGCCTGGAATAGCGGTAACCCCACAGATACGCAGTATTTT. Translating it yields CAWNSGNPTDTQYF.